The 9 T cell receptor beta chains given below trace back to one sample, sequenced in a study of blood T cell repertoires in COVID-19. Clones were read by immunoSEQ multiplex PCR, and TCRdb kept only the in-frame ones, dropping some. There are nearly 250,000 clones in the sample; more than 70% occur only once, and approximately 6% lies in the top ten. Sequenced material: peripheral blood. Every receptor here comes from an elderly woman with COVID-19, enrolled during active disease.

CDR3 residues: CASSSPFNSPLHF. The CDR3, as DNA: TGTGCCAGCAGTTCTCCCTTTAATTCACCCCTCCACTTT. The chain carries TRBV5-5 and TRBJ1-6; D is uncertain. Germline values: CDR1 SGHKS, CDR2 YYEKEE (reference sequence). The germline V and J ends were trimmed by 5 bases and 6 bases, with 9 bases remaining between them. The CDR3 has 13 residues.

The CDR3 is CASSPRQENSNQPQHF. CDR3 coding DNA: TGTGCCAGCTCACCGAGACAAGAGAATAGCAATCAGCCCCAGCATTTT. The chain joins TRBV18 to TRBJ1-5; unclear D gene. V dropped 3 bases and J dropped 0 bases, with 12 bases sitting between them. The CDR3 has 16 amino acids. CDR1 KGHSH and CDR2 LQKENI come from the germline V gene. The whole variable domain, filled in from reference TRBV18 and TRBJ1-5, reads NAGVMQNPRHLVRRRGQEARLRCSPMKGHSHVYWYRQLPEEGLKFMVYLQKENIIDESGMPKERFSAEFPKEGPSILRIQQVVRGDSAAYFCASSPRQENSNQPQHFGDGTRLSIL.

The chain carries TRBV3-1 (or the pseudogene TRBV3-2) and TRBJ2-3; D possibly corresponds to TRBD1 (6 bases). Germline lookup yields CDR1 LGHDT and CDR2 YNNKEL (reference sequence). This CDR3 spans 16 amino acids. Trimming removed 6 bases from V and 4 bases from J, with 20 bases in between. The CDR3 coding sequence is TGTGCCAGCAGTCCGCTTTCGACAGGACTGGCAGATACGCAGTATTTT. Its protein is CASSPLSTGLADTQYF.

The chain couples TRBV18 to TRBJ1-5, with D maybe TRBD1 (6 bases). Germline V gene sequence: CDR1 KGHSH, CDR2 LQKENI. V shed 5 bases and J shed 5 bases, with 16 bases lying between them. CDR3 length equals 15 residues. The CDR3 nucleotides are TGTGCCAGCTCAGGAGGACAGAACTCCTATCAGCCCCAGCATTTT. This translates into CASSGGQNSYQPQHF.

This clone was observed a single time. V and J are TRBV28 and TRBJ2-1; 10 nucleotides agree with TRBD2. Unmatched junction bases numbered 4, after V lost 5 bases and J lost 3 bases. The CDR3 loop spans 15 amino acids. Germline V gives CDR1 MDHEN, CDR2 SYDVKM. CDR3 coding DNA: TGTGCCAGCAGTCGGACTAGCGGCCACTACAATGAGCAGTTCTTC. This sequence encodes CASSRTSGHYNEQFF. Full variable domain (outside the CDR3, taken from reference TRBV28 and TRBJ2-1): DVKVTQSSRYLVKRTGEKVFLECVQDMDHENMFWYRQDPGLGLRLIYFSYDVKMKEKGDIPEGYSVSREKKERFSLILESASTNQTSMYLCASSRTSGHYNEQFFGPGTRLTVL.

The chain links TRBV16 to TRBJ2-2; TRBD2 aligns across 8 bases. This CDR3 is built from 16 residues. Germline V gene lookup returns CDR1 KGHSY and CDR2 FQNENV. The ends lost 0 bases at V and 6 bases at J; junction bases unmatched: 6. DNA for the CDR3: TGTGCCAGCAGCCAATCGTCAGCGGGGGCCTCCGGGGAGCTGTTTTTT. The encoded protein is CASSQSSAGASGELFF.

The chain couples TRBV6-5 to TRBJ2-7, with a weak D call TRBD2 (5 bases). V was cut by 6 bases and J by 1 base, with 13 bases left in between. Germline V CDR1 and CDR2: MNHEY, SVGAGI. This CDR3 contains 14 residues. The CDR3 nucleotides are TGTGCCAGCAGACCCCGCGGCGGGTCCTACGAGCAGTACTTC. Translated, it gives CASRPRGGSYEQYF.

This rearrangement joins TRBV11-2 to TRBJ1-6; tentative D call: TRBD1 (6 bases). CDR3 length: 15 residues. The V end lost 2 bases, the J end lost 7 bases, and 12 bases lay between the germline ends. CDR1 is SGHAT, CDR2 FQNNGV, per germline. The CDR3 DNA is TGTGCCAGCAGCTTATCCCCCCAGGGGAATTCACCCCTCCACTTT. Protein: CASSLSPQGNSPLHF.

This chain joins TRBV5-8 and TRBJ1-2; D ambiguous. The CDR3 consists of 10 residues. V lost 0 bases and J 14 bases, leaving 8 bases between the germline ends. Germline V gene lookup returns CDR1 SGHTS and CDR2 YDEGEE. The chain's CDR3 is CASSLGLRTF. The CDR3 DNA reads as TGTGCCAGCAGCTTGGGACTAAGGACCTTC.